The rows below give T cell receptor beta chains drawn from one sample of a study of early T cells in non-severe SARS-CoV-2 infection. TCRdb re-called the 5' RACE reads with MiXCR, one entry per CDR3 protein. The sample includes tens of thousands of distinct CDR3 sequences, about 11% of them seen just once. The sequenced sample was whole blood, obtained at baseline. The receptors shown here come from an adult who was a healthcare worker with PCR-confirmed SARS-CoV-2 infection or an uninfected control (not recorded which). The donor label of this sample is uncertain. The CDR3 runs from the conserved cysteine through the conserved F or W. Each record gives: V gene, clone size, D gene, J gene, CDR3 protein, CDR3 DNA. D genes are given only for firm matches. Size is stated for part of the rows, as once, few or many counts, or as a class when the clone is expanded.

TRBV5-1	few	NA	TRBJ2-5	CASRLAAQETQYF	TGCGCCAGCAGATTAGCGGCCCAAGAGACCCAGTACTTC
TRBV5-1	NA	TRBD1	TRBJ2-2	CASSVQGRSGELFF	TGCGCCAGCAGCGTACAGGGGAGATCCGGGGAGCTGTTTTTT
TRBV20-1	NA	TRBD1	TRBJ1-1	CSARDFGTASWNTEAFF	TGCAGTGCTAGAGATTTTGGGACAGCGAGTTGGAACACTGAAGCTTTCTTT
TRBV7-6	few	NA	TRBJ2-5	CASSLGLQETQYF	TGTGCCAGCAGCTTAGGGCTCCAAGAGACCCAGTACTTC
TRBV4-2	many	TRBD2	TRBJ2-3	CASSQVLAGDTDTQYF	TGTGCCAGCAGCCAAGTGCTAGCGGGGGACACAGATACGCAGTATTTT
TRBV5-1	NA	NA	TRBJ1-1	CASSLGLSPSTEAFF	TGCGCCAGCAGCTTGGGATTGTCCCCGAGCACTGAAGCCTTCTTT
TRBV29-1	many	NA	TRBJ2-4	CSVRPGGLNIQYF	TGCAGCGTCCGGCCGGGGGGCTTGAACATTCAGTACTTC
TRBV7-2	NA	NA	TRBJ2-5	CASSKSQVLSQETQYF	TGTGCCAGCAGCAAGAGCCAGGTTCTCTCGCAAGAGACCCAGTACTTC
TRBV7-7	many	TRBD1	TRBJ2-1	CASSLGPGGRNEQFF	TGTGCCAGCAGCTTAGGGCCAGGGGGTAGGAATGAGCAGTTCTTC
TRBV2	few	NA	TRBJ2-1	CASSEGLGEQFF	TGTGCCAGCAGTGAAGGACTTGGTGAGCAGTTCTTC
TRBV5-1	NA	NA	TRBJ1-4	CASSVGDTTTNEKLFF	TGCGCCAGCAGCGTAGGGGACACTACAACTAATGAAAAACTGTTTTTT
TRBV9	many	NA	TRBJ2-2	CASSVTDTGIGTGELFF	TGTGCCAGCAGCGTAACCGACACAGGGATTGGCACCGGGGAGCTGTTTTTT
TRBV5-1	few	TRBD2	TRBJ2-6	CASSLSGAGANVLTF	TGCGCCAGCAGCTTGAGCGGGGCCGGGGCCAACGTCCTGACTTTC
TRBV18	few	NA	TRBJ1-3	CASSPSSRGSGNTIYF	TGTGCCAGCTCACCCTCGTCTCGGGGGTCTGGAAACACCATATATTTT
TRBV12-3/TRBV12-4	NA	NA	TRBJ2-3	CASRETGGADTQYF	TGTGCCAGCAGGGAAACAGGGGGGGCAGATACGCAGTATTTT
TRBV9	NA	NA	TRBJ1-1	CASSVYMNTEAFF	TGTGCCAGCAGCGTTTACATGAACACTGAAGCTTTCTTT
TRBV20-1	few	NA	TRBJ1-4	CSARDQRGLGEKLFF	TGCAGTGCTAGAGATCAACGGGGGCTTGGGGAAAAACTGTTTTTT
TRBV29-1	many	NA	TRBJ2-3	CSVGQGTDTQYF	TGCAGCGTGGGGCAGGGGACAGATACGCAGTATTTT
TRBV5-1	few	TRBD1	TRBJ1-2	CASSLGDSTTNYGYTF	TGCGCCAGCAGCTTGGGGGACAGCACGACAAACTATGGCTACACCTTC
TRBV6-5	few	NA	TRBJ1-3	CASSYGASSGNTIYF	TGTGCCAGCAGTTACGGCGCCAGCTCTGGAAACACCATATATTTT
TRBV4-1	NA	TRBD1	TRBJ2-2	CASSRGTATGELFF	TGCGCCAGCAGCCGTGGGACAGCCACCGGGGAGCTGTTTTTT
TRBV20-1	many	NA	TRBJ2-5	CSARAGRQLVETQYF	TGCAGTGCTAGAGCTGGGAGACAGCTAGTGGAGACCCAGTACTTC
TRBV30	few	NA	TRBJ1-2	CAWSIGNYGYTF	TGTGCCTGGAGTATAGGGAACTATGGCTACACCTTC
TRBV20-1	NA	TRBD2	TRBJ2-1	CSARMLAGEQFF	TGCAGTGCTAGAATGCTAGCGGGTGAGCAGTTCTTC